Each of the 8 T cell receptor beta chains below was sequenced from the same sample in a study of PD-1 blockade in classical Hodgkin lymphoma. Relapses following autologous stem cell transplantation were seen in all patients, with brentuximab vedotin exposure varying. Produced via immunoSEQ multiplex PCR; TCRdb's table is partial and in-frame only. Of around 65,000 clones in the sample, approximately 88% were seen once. The material sequenced was peripheral blood mononuclear cells (PBMCs), taken at baseline. The receptors derive from a human donor with classical Hodgkin lymphoma.

The genes are TRBV6-1 and TRBJ1-1; the D gene is possibly TRBD1 (5 bases). The CDR3 is 12 residues long. Germline V gene data show CDR1 as MNHNS and CDR2 as SASEGT. V dropped 3 bases and J dropped 12 bases, with 14 bases sitting between them. This CDR3 is CASSDPWEGTFF. The CDR3, as DNA: TGTGCCAGCAGTGACCCCTGGGAGGGGACTTTCTTT.

Points on this clone: Other DNA variants within this sample encode the same CDR3. V and J are TRBV9 and TRBJ2-7; D perhaps matches TRBD1 (6 bases). Germline V lookup: CDR1 SGDLS, CDR2 YYNGEE. The CDR3 sequence is 14 residues long. V shed 2 bases and J shed 0 bases, with 9 bases lying between them. CDR3 DNA: TGTGCCAGCAGCGTCGGACAGAGCTCCTACGAGCAGTACTTC. Protein product: CASSVGQSSYEQYF.

CDR3 coding DNA: TGTGCCAGCAGCCAAGTCGGCAGGACCTACGAGCAGTACTTC. Translated: CASSQVGRTYEQYF. V gene TRBV4-2 combines with J gene TRBJ2-7, with D uncertain. The CDR3 runs 14 residues. Germline assignment: CDR1 LGHNA and CDR2 YNFKEQ. The V and J ends lost 1 base and 2 bases respectively, with 9 bases between them.

CDR3 coding DNA: TGCGCCAGCAGTCCTAGGGTCGGGGGAGAGACCCAGTACTTC. This codes for CASSPRVGGETQYF. The chain couples TRBV5-1 to TRBJ2-5; perhaps TRBD2 as D (6 bases). V was trimmed by 5 bases and J by 4 bases, leaving 15 bases between them. The germline gives CDR1 SGHRS, CDR2 YFSETQ. The CDR3 is 14 residues long.

The chain uses TRBV5-1 and TRBJ1-2, with 10 bases that match TRBD1. There are 14 residues in the CDR3. CDR1 and CDR2 from the germline V gene are SGHRS and YFSETQ. With V trimmed by 3 bases and J by 7 bases, 6 bases remained unmatched. The CDR3 sequence is CASSSNRDRGGYTF. CDR3 bases: TGCGCCAGCAGCTCCAATCGGGACAGGGGTGGCTACACCTTC.

This clone was picked up a small number of times. The chain combines TRBV28 with TRBJ1-5; 7 nucleotides agree with TRBD1. The germline V gene has CDR1 MDHEN and CDR2 SYDVKM. The CDR3 runs to 15 residues. V shed 5 bases and J 2 bases; nucleotides not matched to a gene: 6. The CDR3 nucleotides read TGTGCCAGCAGTACAGGGGTGAGGGGCAATCAGCCCCAGCATTTT. As protein: CASSTGVRGNQPQHF. The whole variable domain, filled in from reference TRBV28 and TRBJ1-5, reads DVKVTQSSRYLVKRTGEKVFLECVQDMDHENMFWYRQDPGLGLRLIYFSYDVKMKEKGDIPEGYSVSREKKERFSLILESASTNQTSMYLCASSTGVRGNQPQHFGDGTRLSIL.

The chain carries TRBV28 and TRBJ1-1; possible D gene TRBD1, 5 bases. The germline V gene has CDR1 MDHEN and CDR2 SYDVKM. The CDR3 sequence is 13 residues long. V lost 2 bases, J lost 8 bases, and 12 bases lay in between. The CDR3 DNA sequence: TGTGCCAGCAGTTTAGACGACAGAAGAGAAGCTTTCTTT. Protein sequence: CASSLDDRREAFF.

This chain joins TRBV5-1 and TRBJ2-3; 7 bases match TRBD1. This CDR3 is built from 16 residues. With V trimmed by 1 base and J by 0 bases, 5 bases remained unmatched. The germline gives CDR1 SGHRS, CDR2 YFSETQ. CDR3 in amino acids: CASSLSGQPSTDTQYF. Written as DNA, the CDR3 is TGCGCCAGCAGCTTGTCGGGACAGCCTAGCACAGATACGCAGTATTTT.